The 15 T cell receptor beta chains reported below all come from one sample, sequenced in a study of blood T cell repertoires in COVID-19. Here immunoSEQ multiplex PCR was the method, and the copy in TCRdb shows in-frame clones only, minus some. The data show around 310,000 clones, with approximately 91% seen just once and roughly 8.9% held by the top ten. The specimen sequenced was PBMCs or T cells enriched from blood (not recorded which). The source of these receptors is a woman between 35 and 50 years old who had recovered from COVID-19.

This clone has just one count. The V and J genes are TRBV7-2 and TRBJ2-1; 9 nucleotides agree with TRBD1. The V gene's germline CDR1 is SGHTA and CDR2 FQGNSA. J was trimmed by 6 bases and V by 2 bases; bases with no gene match: 8. The CDR3 has 16 amino acids. CDR3: CASSLSPGQGLNEQFF. CDR3 sequence (DNA): TGTGCCAGCAGCTTAAGTCCGGGACAGGGTCTCAATGAGCAGTTCTTC.

The chain has TRBV29-1 and TRBJ2-3; 16 bases match TRBD2. CDR1 and CDR2 from the germline V gene are SQVTM and ANQGSEA. This CDR3 spans 16 amino acids. The ends lost 4 bases at V and 6 bases at J; junction bases unmatched: 7. The CDR3 protein is CSVGTGTSGGADTQYF. The CDR3 bases are TGCAGCGTTGGTACCGGGACTAGCGGGGGGGCGGATACGCAGTATTTT.

This sequence joins TRBV2 and TRBJ1-2, with 8 bases that match TRBD1. Per the germline V gene, CDR1 is SNHLY and CDR2 is FYNNEI. The CDR3 extends over 13 amino acids. V lost 6 bases, J lost 1 base, and 1 base stayed unmatched. The CDR3 sequence: CASRGQVNYGYTF. The CDR3, as DNA: TGTGCCAGCAGGGGACAGGTTAACTATGGCTACACCTTC.

V usage is TRBV6-5 and J usage is TRBJ1-1; D perhaps matches TRBD1 (6 bases). V lost 2 bases to trimming and J lost 3 bases, with 10 bases between them. Germline CDR1 reads MNHEY; CDR2 reads SVGAGI. This CDR3 has 14 amino acids. The CDR3 region is CASSYRAGDTEAFF. CDR3 sequence (DNA): TGTGCCAGCAGTTACCGGGCAGGGGACACTGAAGCTTTCTTT.

V is TRBV6-5 and J is TRBJ2-5; TRBD2 matches at 8 bases. In germline, CDR1 is MNHEY, CDR2 SVGAGI. V lost 2 bases, J lost 5 bases, and 7 bases stayed unmatched. The CDR3 is 15 residues long. This chain's CDR3 is CASSYGLAGYETQYF. CDR3 coding DNA: TGTGCCAGCAGTTACGGGCTAGCGGGCTACGAGACCCAGTACTTC.

V is TRBV7-9 and J is TRBJ1-4; perhaps TRBD1 as D (5 bases). The CDR3 runs 14 residues. The germline CDR1 and CDR2 sequences are SEHNR and FQNEAQ (reference sequence). Deletions cut 6 bases from V and 5 bases from J, with 13 bases between. The CDR3 DNA sequence: TGTGCCAGCAGACGTCCCGGGGGGAATGAAAAACTGTTTTTT. Translating gives CASRRPGGNEKLFF.

The V and J genes are TRBV9 and TRBJ2-2, with 10 positions matching TRBD2. Germline V CDR1 and CDR2: SGDLS, YYNGEE. J was trimmed by 6 bases and V by 2 bases; bases with no gene match: 19. This CDR3 comprises 20 residues. The CDR3 region has the DNA TGTGCCAGCAGCGTCCCGGGTAGGCTAGCGGGAGAGAAGCGGTCCGGGGAGCTGTTTTTT. Its protein product is CASSVPGRLAGEKRSGELFF. The complete variable domain, with remaining parts taken from reference TRBV9 and TRBJ2-2, reads DSGVTQTPKHLITATGQRVTLRCSPRSGDLSVYWYQQSLDQGLQFLIQYYNGEERAKGNILERFSAQQFPDLHSELNLSSLELGDSALYFCASSVPGRLAGEKRSGELFFGEGSRLTVL.

V usage is TRBV7-2 and J usage is TRBJ1-1; possibly TRBD1 for D (5 bases). The V end was cut by 3 bases, the J end by 1 base, with 6 bases between. The CDR3 sequence is 13 residues long. Germline-derived CDR1 and CDR2 are SGHTA and FQGNSA. In DNA, the CDR3 is TGTGCCAGCAGCTTGACAGCGAACACTGAAGCTTTCTTT. Encoded protein: CASSLTANTEAFF.

CDR3 amino acids: CASSGPGQGYEQYF. CDR3 in DNA: TGTGCCAGCAGCGGGCCGGGACAGGGCTACGAGCAGTACTTC. This sequence joins TRBV6-5 and TRBJ2-7, with 9 bases fitting TRBD1. Trimming cost V 6 bases and J 3 bases; bases outside gene matches: 6. Germline values: CDR1 MNHEY, CDR2 SVGAGI. CDR3 length: 14 residues.

CDR3 nucleotides: TGTGCCAGCAGCGCTCGGGACAGACTGAACACCGGGGAGCTGTTTTTT. Residues: CASSARDRLNTGELFF. V gene TRBV7-3 combines with J gene TRBJ2-2; 7 bases agree with TRBD1. CDR3 length: 16 amino acids. CDR1 and CDR2 from the germline V gene are SGHTA and FQGTGA. V gave up 5 bases and J gave up 1 base; unmatched junction bases: 7.

The J gene is TRBJ2-7, the V gene TRBV29-1; TRBD1 aligns across 7 bases. This CDR3 has 14 amino acids. Germline values: CDR1 SQVTM, CDR2 ANQGSEA. Trimming removed 2 bases from V and 1 base from J; junction bases left unmatched: 5. As DNA, the CDR3 is TGCAGCGTTGAATCAGGGGACAGATCCTACGAGCAGTACTTC. Translation gives CSVESGDRSYEQYF.

The chain uses TRBV7-8 and TRBJ2-7; maybe TRBD2 (7 bases). Germline-derived CDR1 and CDR2 are SGHVS and FQNEAQ. The CDR3 spans 16 residues. V gave up 5 bases and J gave up 2 bases, with 19 bases separating them. CDR3 region: CASSLPRRGPTYEQYF. The CDR3 DNA sequence: TGTGCCAGCAGCCTGCCCAGGCGGGGGCCCACCTACGAGCAGTACTTC.

Concerning this clone itself: Other DNA sequences in the same sample also yield this CDR3. The chain uses TRBV5-1 and TRBJ1-3, with a possible D match to TRBD1 (5 bases). The CDR3 has 15 amino acids. In germline, CDR1 is SGHRS, CDR2 YFSETQ. Trimming removed 0 bases at V and 0 bases at J, with 7 bases between. CDR3 bases: TGCGCCAGCAGCTTGGCCGACAGCTCTGGAAACACCATATATTTT. Encoded protein: CASSLADSSGNTIYF.

This sequence joins TRBV7-2 and TRBJ1-6; D unresolved. With 1 base removed from V and 10 bases from J, the gap between germline ends came to 8 bases. The CDR3 is 13 residues long. Germline V gives CDR1 SGHTA, CDR2 FQGNSA. CDR3 residues: CASSLDPQSPLHF. CDR3 nucleotides: TGTGCCAGCAGCTTAGACCCACAATCACCCCTCCACTTT.

This sequence joins TRBV3-1 (or the pseudogene TRBV3-2) and TRBJ1-1, with unresolved D. V was clipped by 1 base and J by 1 base, with 10 bases between them. In germline, CDR1 is LGHDT, CDR2 YNNKEL (reference sequence). The length of the CDR3 is 15 residues. The CDR3 nucleotides are TGTGCCAGCAGCCAAGTTATGGGCGCGAACACTGAAGCTTTCTTT. It encodes CASSQVMGANTEAFF.